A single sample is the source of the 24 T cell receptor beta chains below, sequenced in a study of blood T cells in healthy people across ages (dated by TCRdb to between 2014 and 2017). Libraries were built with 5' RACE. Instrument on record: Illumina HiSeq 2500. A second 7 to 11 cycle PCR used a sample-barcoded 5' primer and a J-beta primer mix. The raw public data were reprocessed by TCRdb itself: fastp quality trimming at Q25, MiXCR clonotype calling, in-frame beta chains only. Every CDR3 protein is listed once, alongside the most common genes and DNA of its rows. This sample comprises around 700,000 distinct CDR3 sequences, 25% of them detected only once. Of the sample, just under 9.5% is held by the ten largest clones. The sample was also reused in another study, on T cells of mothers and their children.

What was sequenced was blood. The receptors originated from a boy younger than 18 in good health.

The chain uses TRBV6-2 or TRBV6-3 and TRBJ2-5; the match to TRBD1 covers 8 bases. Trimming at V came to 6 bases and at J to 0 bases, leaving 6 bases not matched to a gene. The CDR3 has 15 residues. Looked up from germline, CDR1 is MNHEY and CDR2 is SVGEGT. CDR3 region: CASSRDRSYQETQYF. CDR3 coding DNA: TGTGCCAGCAGCCGGGACAGGTCGTACCAAGAGACCCAGTACTTC.

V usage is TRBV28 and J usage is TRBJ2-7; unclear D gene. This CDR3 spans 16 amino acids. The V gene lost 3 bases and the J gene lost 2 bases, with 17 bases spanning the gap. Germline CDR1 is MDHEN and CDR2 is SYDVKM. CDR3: CASSFFGQARPYEQYF. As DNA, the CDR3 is TGTGCCAGCAGTTTTTTTGGGCAGGCGAGACCCTACGAGCAGTACTTC.

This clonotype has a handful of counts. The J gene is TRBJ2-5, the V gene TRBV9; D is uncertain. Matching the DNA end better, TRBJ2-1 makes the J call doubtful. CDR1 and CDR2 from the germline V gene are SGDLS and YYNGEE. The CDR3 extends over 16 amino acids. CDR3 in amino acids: CASRGESQNPPNEQFF. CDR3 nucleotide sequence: TGTGCCAGCAGGGGCGAGAGTCAAAACCCCCCGAATGAGCAGTTCTTC.

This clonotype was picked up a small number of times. The DNA of the CDR3 is TGTGCCAGCAGCCCAGCGGGACCCTACAATGAGCAGTTCTTC. Translating it yields CASSPAGPYNEQFF. The chain couples TRBV9 to TRBJ2-1, with 7 bases lining up with TRBD2. CDR1 and CDR2 (germline): SGDLS, YYNGEE. The CDR3 totals 14 residues. V trimming: 4 bases; J trimming: 2 bases; junction bases outside the gene matches: 3.

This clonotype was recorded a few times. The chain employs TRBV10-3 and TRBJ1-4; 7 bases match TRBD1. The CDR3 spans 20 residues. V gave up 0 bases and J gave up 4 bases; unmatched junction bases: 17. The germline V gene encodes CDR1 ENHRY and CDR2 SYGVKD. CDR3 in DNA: TGTGCCATCAGTGAGTCCTGGACAGGCAACACCGGGGGGGATAATGAAAAACTGTTTTTT. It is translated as CAISESWTGNTGGDNEKLFF.

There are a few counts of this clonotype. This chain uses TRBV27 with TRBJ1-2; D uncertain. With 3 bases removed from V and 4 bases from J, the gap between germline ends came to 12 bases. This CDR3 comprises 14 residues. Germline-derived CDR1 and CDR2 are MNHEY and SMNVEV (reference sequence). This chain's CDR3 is CASSFRSSGYGYTF. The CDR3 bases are TGTGCCAGCAGTTTTCGGTCCTCCGGCTATGGCTACACCTTC.

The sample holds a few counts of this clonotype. CDR3 nucleotides: TGCGCCAGCAGCTTGTATTCGGCTGAACCCCTCCACTTT. It yields the protein CASSLYSAEPLHF. The V gene is TRBV5-1, the J gene TRBJ1-6; D is unclear. The CDR3 is 13 residues long. Germline CDR1 SGHRS, CDR2 YFSETQ. V dropped 1 base and J dropped 12 bases, with 11 bases sitting between them.

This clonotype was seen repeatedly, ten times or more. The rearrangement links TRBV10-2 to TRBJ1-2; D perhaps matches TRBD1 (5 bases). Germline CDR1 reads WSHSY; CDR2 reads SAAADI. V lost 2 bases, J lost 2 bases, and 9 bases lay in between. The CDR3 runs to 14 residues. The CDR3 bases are TGCGCCAGCAGTGAGATGGACATAAACTATGGCTACACCTTC. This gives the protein CASSEMDINYGYTF.

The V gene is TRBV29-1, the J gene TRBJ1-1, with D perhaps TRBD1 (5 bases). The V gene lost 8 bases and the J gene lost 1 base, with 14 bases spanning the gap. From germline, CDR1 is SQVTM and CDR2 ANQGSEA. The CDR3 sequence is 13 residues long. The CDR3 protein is CSSPGGPNTEAFF. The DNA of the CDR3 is TGCAGCTCACCGGGGGGACCGAACACTGAAGCTTTCTTT.

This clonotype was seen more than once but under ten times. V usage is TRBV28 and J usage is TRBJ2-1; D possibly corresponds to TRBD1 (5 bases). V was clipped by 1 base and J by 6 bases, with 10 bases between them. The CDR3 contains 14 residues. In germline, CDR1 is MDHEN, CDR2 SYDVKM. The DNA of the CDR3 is TGTGCCAGCAGTTTATCTCAGGGTCCCAATGAGCAGTTCTTC. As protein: CASSLSQGPNEQFF.

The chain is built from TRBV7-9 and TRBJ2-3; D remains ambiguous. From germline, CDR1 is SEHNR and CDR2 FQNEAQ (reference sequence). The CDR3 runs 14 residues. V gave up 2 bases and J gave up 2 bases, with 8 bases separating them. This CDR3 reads CASSLQVSTDTQYF. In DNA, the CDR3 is TGTGCCAGCAGCTTACAGGTATCCACAGATACGCAGTATTTT.

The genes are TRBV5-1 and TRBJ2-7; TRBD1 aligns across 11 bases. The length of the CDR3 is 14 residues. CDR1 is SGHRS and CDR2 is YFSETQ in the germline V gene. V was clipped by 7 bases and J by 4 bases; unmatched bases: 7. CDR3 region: CASQFGTGGYEQYF. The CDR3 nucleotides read TGCGCCAGCCAATTTGGGACAGGGGGTTACGAGCAGTACTTC. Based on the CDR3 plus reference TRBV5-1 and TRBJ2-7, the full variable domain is KAGVTQTPRYLIKTRGQQVTLSCSPISGHRSVSWYQQTPGQGLQFLFEYFSETQRNKGNFPGRFSGRQFSNSRSEMNVSTLELGDSALYLCASQFGTGGYEQYFGPGTRLTVT.

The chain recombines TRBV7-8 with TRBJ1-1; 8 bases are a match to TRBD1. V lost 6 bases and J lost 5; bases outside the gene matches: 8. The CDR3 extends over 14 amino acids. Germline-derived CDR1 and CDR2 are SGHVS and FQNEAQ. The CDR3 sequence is CASRPRGQGTEAFF. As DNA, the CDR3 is TGTGCCAGCAGACCTCGCGGACAGGGAACTGAAGCTTTCTTT.

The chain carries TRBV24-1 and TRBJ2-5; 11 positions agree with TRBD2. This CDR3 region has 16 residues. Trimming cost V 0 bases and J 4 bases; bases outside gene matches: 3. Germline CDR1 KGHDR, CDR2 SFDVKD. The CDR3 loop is CATSDLLSGRGETQYF. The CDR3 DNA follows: TGTGCCACCAGTGATTTGCTTAGCGGGAGGGGAGAGACCCAGTACTTC.

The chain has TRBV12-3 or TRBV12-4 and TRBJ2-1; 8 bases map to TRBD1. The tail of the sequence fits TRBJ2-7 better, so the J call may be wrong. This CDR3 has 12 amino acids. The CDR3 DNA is TGTGCCAGCAGCAGGGGGCGCGGCGAGCAGTACTTC. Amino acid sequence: CASSRGRGEQYF.

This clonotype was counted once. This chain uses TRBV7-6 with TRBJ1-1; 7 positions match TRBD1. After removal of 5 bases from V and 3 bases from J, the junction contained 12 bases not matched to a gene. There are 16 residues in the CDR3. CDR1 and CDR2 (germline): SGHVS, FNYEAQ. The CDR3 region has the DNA TGTGCCAGCAGCAGACAGGGAGTAGGAGTCGACACTGAAGCTTTCTTT. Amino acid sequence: CASSRQGVGVDTEAFF.

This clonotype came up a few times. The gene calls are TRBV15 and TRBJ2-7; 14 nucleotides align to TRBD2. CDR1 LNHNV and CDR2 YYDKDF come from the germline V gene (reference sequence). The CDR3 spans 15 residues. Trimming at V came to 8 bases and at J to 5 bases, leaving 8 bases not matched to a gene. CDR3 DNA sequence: TGTGCCACCTCAGGACTAGCGGGAGGACTAAACGAGCAGTACTTC. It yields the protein CATSGLAGGLNEQYF.

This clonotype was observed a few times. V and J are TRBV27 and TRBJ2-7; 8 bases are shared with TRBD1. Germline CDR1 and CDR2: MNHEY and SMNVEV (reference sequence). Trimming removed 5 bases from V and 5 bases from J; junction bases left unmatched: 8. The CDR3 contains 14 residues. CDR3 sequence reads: CASSPPGGVDEQYF. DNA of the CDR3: TGTGCCAGCAGTCCCCCAGGGGGCGTGGACGAGCAGTACTTC.

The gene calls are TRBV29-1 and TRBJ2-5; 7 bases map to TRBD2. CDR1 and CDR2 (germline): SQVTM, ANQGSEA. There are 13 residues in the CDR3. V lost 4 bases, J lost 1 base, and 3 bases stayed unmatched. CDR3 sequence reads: CSVAAGVQETQYF. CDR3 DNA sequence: TGCAGCGTTGCGGCGGGGGTCCAAGAGACCCAGTACTTC. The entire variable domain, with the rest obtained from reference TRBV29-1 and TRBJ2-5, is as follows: SAVISQKPSRDICQRGTSLTIQCQVDSQVTMMFWYRQQPGQSLTLIATANQGSEATYESGFVIDKFPISRPNLTFSTLTVSNMSPEDSSIYLCSVAAGVQETQYFGPGTRLLVL.

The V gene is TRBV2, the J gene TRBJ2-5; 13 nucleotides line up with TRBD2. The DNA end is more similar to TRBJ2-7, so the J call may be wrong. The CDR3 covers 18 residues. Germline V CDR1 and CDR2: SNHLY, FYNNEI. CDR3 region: CASSYGLAGAIRTYEQYF. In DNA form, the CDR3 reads TGTGCCAGCAGTTACGGACTAGCGGGAGCGATTAGGACCTACGAGCAGTACTTC.

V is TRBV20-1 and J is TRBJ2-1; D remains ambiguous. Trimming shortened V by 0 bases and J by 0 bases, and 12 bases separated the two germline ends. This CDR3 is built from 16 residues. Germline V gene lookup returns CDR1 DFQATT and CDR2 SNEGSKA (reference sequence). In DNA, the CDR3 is TGCAGTGCTAGAGATATGCGCGACCGCTCCTACAATGAGCAGTTCTTC. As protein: CSARDMRDRSYNEQFF.

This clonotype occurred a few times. The CDR3 here is CASSLERQGSYEQYF. CDR3 in DNA: TGTGCCAGCAGCTTAGAGCGACAGGGTTCCTACGAGCAGTACTTC. V and J are TRBV7-9 and TRBJ2-7; 7 nucleotides agree with TRBD1. The CDR3 spans 15 residues. J gave up 1 base and V 1 base, and 4 bases lay outside the gene matches. Germline V lookup: CDR1 SEHNR, CDR2 FQNEAQ (reference sequence).

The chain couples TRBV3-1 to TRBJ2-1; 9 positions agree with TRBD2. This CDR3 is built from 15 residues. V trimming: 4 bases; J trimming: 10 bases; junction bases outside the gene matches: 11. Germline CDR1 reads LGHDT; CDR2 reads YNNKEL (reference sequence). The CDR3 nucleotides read TGTGCCAGCAGCCCGGGGGCTAGCGGGAATTACGAGCAGTTCTTC. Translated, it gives CASSPGASGNYEQFF.

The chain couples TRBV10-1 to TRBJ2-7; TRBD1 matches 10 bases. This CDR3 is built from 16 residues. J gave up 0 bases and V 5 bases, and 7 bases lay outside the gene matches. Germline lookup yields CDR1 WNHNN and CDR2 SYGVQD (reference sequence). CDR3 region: CASSTGTGAISYEQYF. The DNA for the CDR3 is TGCGCCAGCAGTACCGGGACAGGGGCTATCTCCTACGAGCAGTACTTC.